This T cell receptor beta chain is drawn from a study of T cells in Graves' hyperthyroidism and ophthalmopathy (dated by TCRdb to about 2019). Background for the entire study: Peripheral blood samples were taken at initial diagnosis, before any treatment was given. To identify distinguishing TCR V-J signatures, a discovery cohort of some 99 patients was used, comprising approximately 40 with Graves' ophthalmopathy and 55 to 65 with stable Graves' hyperthyroidism. Prospective prediction of ophthalmopathy was tested in an independent validation cohort consisting of about 19 hyperthyroidism patients and around 16 patients who later progressed to ophthalmopathy. The 85 to 100 discovery patients were randomly split 7:3 into training and test sets. Thyroid tissue and blood T-cell repertoires from more than 5 Graves' hyperthyroidism patients were also compared in the study. Following sampling, methimazole starting at 30 mg daily was given to hyperthyroidism patients, and high-dose intravenous methylprednisolone was given to ophthalmopathy patients. The paper describes TCR Vbeta CDR3 sequencing of 120 to 150 peripheral blood samples, made up of fewer than 50 ophthalmopathy patients, 70 to 75 hyperthyroidism patients and roughly 17 progressor patients.

In its sample, this clonotype was seen a few times. This receptor's antigen is unknown. Base qualities are not provided; no much larger clone lies one nucleotide away. Beyond this particular receptor, the publication reports: Sample size was not statistically predetermined, and investigators were not blinded to group allocation. A model built on a 13 V-J signature distinguished ophthalmopathy from stable hyperthyroidism, reaching approximately 89% sensitivity and 81.08% specificity in cross-validation and 80%/75% in testing. Blood samples also contained most of the expanded thyroid clonotypes (frequency above 0.001), which suggests that blood repertoires may reflect thyroid immune responses. In validation, the model predicted progression to ophthalmopathy with approximately 69% sensitivity and approximately 74% specificity, a median of 6.5 months before onset.

Stable Graves' hyperthyroidism was defined as the absence of progression to ophthalmopathy over 18 months of follow-up. Hyperthyroidism patients were aged 18 to 65 years and newly diagnosed, with disease duration of less than 2 months. Exclusion was applied to patients with uncontrolled infections, other autoimmune diseases, pregnancy or lactation. Diagnoses were established on the basis of clinical symptoms, serum thyroxine and TRAb, thyroid ultrasound, and orbital computed tomography. PBMCs were separated from 10 ml of fresh peripheral blood using Ficoll-Paque density gradient centrifugation. Total RNA was extracted using Trizol reagent, and RNA quality was assessed on an Agilent 2100 Bioanalyzer. The TCR beta CDR3 regions were amplified from the RNA transcripts. The TCR CDR3 was subjected to a first round of RT-PCR using the HTBI primer set and the Qiagen OneStep RT-PCR kit. Libraries were constructed in a second round of multiplex PCR, after which size selection and purification were carried out. Sequencing of the libraries was done on an Illumina HiSeq2000 using paired-end 100 bp reads. Under the source paper's analysis protocol: SOAPnuke was used to process the raw data, with reads discarded if the reads contained adapters or uncalled bases, had a mean Phred below 15, or lacked an exact constant-primer or identifier match. COPE v1.2.5 was used to merge high-quality paired reads, and clonotypes were defined as unique nucleotide sequences. MiTCR v1.1 was used to align the clonotypes against IMGT TRBV, TRBD and TRBJ reference segments. The analysis included only V-J combinations with a frequency above 0.0001, which together covered around 99% of the repertoires. The TCS score was defined as the ratio of F50 (clonal expansion) to E x V (chaos), calculated using BLOSUM62-based TCRdist between CDR3 peptides within each V-J. Welch's t-statistics and random forest reduced several hundred V-J features to under 15, which were used in a naive Bayes classifier (R e1071). The public reads were reanalyzed by TCRdb: fastp trimming at Q25, MiXCR alignment, in-frame beta chains only. Duplicate CDR3 protein sequences are folded into a single record with the most common DNA and genes. TCRdb's processing, not the authors' own work, is the source of the V and J calls. This sample is represented by hundreds of thousands of distinct CDR3 sequences; 14% of them were singletons. The ten largest clones add up to roughly a tenth of the sample.

The CDR3 numbers 17 residues from cysteine through phenylalanine. Of the read, only the CDR3 DNA is kept; its 51 bases are in frame from base 1. Looking up the germline V gene yields CDR1 SGDLS and CDR2 YYNGEE. A distance of 19 bases separates the germline ends of V and J, which lose 4 bases and 0 bases respectively. The receptor comes from a woman aged 18-30 years with Graves' hyperthyroidism. The chain was built from TRBV9 and TRBJ1-1; TRBD1 could be the D gene, as 6 bases match. The sample taken for sequencing was blood. The CDR3 loop reads CASSSGVGGAVNTEAFF. The base sequence is TGTGCCAGCAGCTCAGGGGTGGGGGGCGCCGTGAACACTGAAGCTTTCTTT.